Below, 10 T cell receptor beta chains from the same sample are listed, as sequenced in a study of blood T cell repertoires in COVID-19. Some clones are missing from TCRdb's copy, which holds only in-frame ones; the method was immunoSEQ multiplex PCR. The sample holds hundreds of thousands of clones; less than 90% are singletons and the top ten take 7.8%. The sequenced material came from peripheral blood. The receptors were gathered from a woman in her forties or fifties with COVID-19, enrolled during active disease.

The chain recombines TRBV19 with TRBJ1-3, with D perhaps TRBD1 (6 bases). Trimming removed 9 bases at V and 3 bases at J, with 15 bases between. This CDR3 comprises 14 residues. From germline, CDR1 is LNHDA and CDR2 SQIVND (reference sequence). CDR3 protein: CASTRTAGGNTIYF. Written as DNA, the CDR3 is TGTGCCAGCACCCGGACAGCTGGTGGAAACACCATATATTTT.

V is TRBV5-3 and J is TRBJ1-4; 12 bases are shared with TRBD1. TRBV5-3 is an ORF; its function is uncertain. Trimming removed 5 bases from V and 2 bases from J; junction bases left unmatched: 7. The CDR3 runs to 17 residues. The CDR3 spells CARRTGQGAGTNEKLFF. The DNA for the CDR3 is TGTGCCAGAAGGACGGGACAGGGGGCTGGGACTAATGAAAAACTGTTTTTT.

This chain connects TRBV19 to TRBJ2-3; no reliable D call. Germline CDR1 is LNHDA and CDR2 is SQIVND (reference sequence). Trimming shortened V by 1 base and J by 3 bases, and 11 bases separated the two germline ends. The CDR3 extends over 15 amino acids. The CDR3 nucleotides read TGTGCCAGTAGTATAGGCTCAGGTTTTACAGATACGCAGTATTTT. This translates into CASSIGSGFTDTQYF.

The chain carries TRBV6-5 and TRBJ1-1; TRBD1 is a possible D gene (6 bases). The CDR3 has 12 residues. Trimming pared 2 bases from V and 9 bases from J, leaving 10 bases between. Per germline, CDR1 MNHEY and CDR2 SVGAGI. CDR3 nucleotides: TGTGCCAGCAGTTACAACCAGGGGAAAGCTTTCTTT. Translation: CASSYNQGKAFF.

Worth noting for this clone: Other DNA sequences in the sample encode the same CDR3. The chain couples TRBV28 to TRBJ1-1; D gene ambiguous. Germline-derived CDR1 and CDR2 are MDHEN and SYDVKM. The germline V and J ends were trimmed by 3 bases and 4 bases, with 3 bases remaining between them. The CDR3 has 11 residues. The CDR3 loop is CASSFLTEAFF. The CDR3 DNA sequence: TGTGCCAGCAGTTTTCTCACTGAAGCTTTCTTT.

The chain combines TRBV19 with TRBJ1-2; a possible D gene is TRBD1 (6 bases). The V gene lost 5 bases and the J gene lost 6 bases, with 19 bases spanning the gap. Germline-derived CDR1 and CDR2 are LNHDA and SQIVND (reference sequence). The CDR3 length is 15 residues. The CDR3 nucleotides read TGTGCCAGTAGTGCCTCGGTTGAGGGGGTCCATGGCTACACCTTC. The encoded protein is CASSASVEGVHGYTF.

The CDR3 reads CASSHGNRDEQYF. The CDR3 bases are TGTGCCAGCAGCCACGGAAACCGGGACGAGCAGTACTTC. V usage is TRBV3-1 (or the pseudogene TRBV3-2) and J usage is TRBJ2-7, with D unresolved. The CDR3 has 13 amino acids. Germline CDR1 reads LGHDT; CDR2 reads YNNKEL (reference sequence). Trimming took off 3 bases at V and 5 bases at J, with 11 bases between the two ends.

This clone was recorded a few times. The chain links TRBV5-1 to TRBJ1-6, with a weak D call TRBD1 (5 bases). The CDR3 totals 14 residues. CDR1 and CDR2 from the germline V gene are SGHRS and YFSETQ. V was clipped by 3 bases and J by 9 bases, with 13 bases between them. CDR3 nucleotides: TGCGCCAGCAGCTCAGGGTGGCTGAGTTCACCCCTCCACTTT. Its translation: CASSSGWLSSPLHF.

The rearrangement uses TRBV10-2 and TRBJ1-1; D gene unclear. The CDR3 is made up of 15 amino acids. Trimming cost V 6 bases and J 0 bases, with 14 bases left between them. Per the germline V gene, CDR1 is WSHSY and CDR2 is SAAADI. This chain's CDR3 is CASRQFGDLNTEAFF. In nucleotides, the CDR3 is TGCGCCAGCAGGCAGTTCGGGGATTTGAACACTGAAGCTTTCTTT.

The rearrangement uses TRBV6-2 or TRBV6-3 and TRBJ2-5; 8 bases map to TRBD1. V was pared by 2 bases and J by 5 bases, with 4 bases of the junction left unmatched. Germline-derived CDR1 and CDR2 are MNHEY and SVGEGT. CDR3 size: 14 residues. Here the CDR3 reads CASSYRTGLETQYF. As DNA, the CDR3 is TGTGCCAGCAGTTACCGGACAGGGCTGGAGACCCAGTACTTC.